This TCR beta chain was retrieved from a study of blood T cell repertoires in COVID-19. For the study at large: Collection of acute and convalescent COVID-19 samples took place in the United States, Italy and Spain. PBMCs, B-cell-depleted T cells, or T cells provided the cDNA or gDNA that made up the material.

As concerns this clone: Different DNA sequences within this sample yield the same CDR3.

Cohorts were determined from participant-reported clinical history. Measured with immunoSEQ multiplex PCR; TCRdb has only the in-frame clones, and not every one. This table holds 210,000 or so clones, about 84% found once. Material: PBMCs or T cells enriched from blood (not recorded which). This clonotype was sampled from a man aged 30-40 years with acute COVID-19.

The CDR3 here is CASSLGGGSGNTIYF. The CDR3 nucleotides read TGTGCCAGCAGCTTAGGAGGGGGCTCTGGAAACACCATATATTTT. This chain joins TRBV7-9 and TRBJ1-3; tentatively, D is TRBD1 (6 bases). The CDR3 totals 15 residues. Germline-derived CDR1 and CDR2 are SEHNR and FQNEAQ (reference sequence). V was shortened by 1 base and J by 0 bases, with 7 bases between the two germline ends.